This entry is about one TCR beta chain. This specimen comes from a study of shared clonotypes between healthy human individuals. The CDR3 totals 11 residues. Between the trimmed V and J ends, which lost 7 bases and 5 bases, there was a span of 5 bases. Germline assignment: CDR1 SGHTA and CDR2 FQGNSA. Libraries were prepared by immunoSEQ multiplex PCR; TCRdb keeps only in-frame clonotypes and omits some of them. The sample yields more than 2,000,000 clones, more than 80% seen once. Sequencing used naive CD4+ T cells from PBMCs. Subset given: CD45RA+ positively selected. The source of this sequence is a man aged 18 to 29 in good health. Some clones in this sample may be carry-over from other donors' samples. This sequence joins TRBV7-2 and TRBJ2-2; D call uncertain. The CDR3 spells CASTPTGELFF. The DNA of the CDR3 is TGTGCCAGCACCCCGACCGGGGAGCTGTTTTTT.